The next 29 T cell receptor beta chains were all read from a single sample in a study of blood T cell repertoires in COVID-19. Clones were sequenced by immunoSEQ multiplex PCR, and TCRdb holds only the in-frame ones, with some missing. This table has hundreds of thousands of clones, 86% appearing once. The source material was peripheral blood. These receptors were collected from a woman under 40 with active or convalescent COVID-19.

This clone has only one observation. The chain joins TRBV2 to TRBJ1-1; 9 nucleotides match TRBD1. The CDR3 contains 15 residues. J lost 1 base, V lost 4 bases, and 4 bases had no gene match. Germline values: CDR1 SNHLY, CDR2 FYNNEI. CDR3 in DNA: TGTGCCAGCAGTGCACCGGGACAGGGGAACACTGAAGCTTTCTTT. This codes for CASSAPGQGNTEAFF. The full variable domain, completed using reference TRBV2 and TRBJ1-1, is EPEVTQTPSHQVTQMGQEVILRCVPISNHLYFYWYRQILGQKVEFLVSFYNNEISEKSEIFDDQFSVERPDGSNFTLKIRSTKLEDSAMYFCASSAPGQGNTEAFFGQGTRLTVV.

CDR3 bases: TGTGCCAGTAGTTCCCGACAGGCGAATAGCAATCAGCCCCAGCATTTT. Translating it yields CASSSRQANSNQPQHF. The V call is TRBV19, the J call TRBJ1-5; D possibly corresponds to TRBD1 (6 bases). The germline V gene has CDR1 LNHDA and CDR2 SQIVND (reference sequence). V was trimmed by 5 bases and J by 0 bases, leaving 14 bases between them. The CDR3 has 16 amino acids.

The chain carries TRBV10-3 and TRBJ2-7; possible D gene TRBD2, 7 bases. The germline CDR1 and CDR2 sequences are ENHRY and SYGVKD. The CDR3 covers 14 residues. Trimming removed 4 bases at V and 2 bases at J, with 12 bases between. This CDR3 reads CAISGGGLPYEQYF. In nucleotides, the CDR3 is TGTGCCATCAGTGGCGGGGGCCTGCCCTACGAGCAGTACTTC.

The chain combines TRBV25-1 with TRBJ1-2; D call uncertain. The CDR3 has 13 amino acids. CDR1 is MGHDK, CDR2 SYGVNS, per germline. Trimming left V 2 bases short and J 1 base short, with 5 bases between. CDR3 DNA sequence: TGTGCCAGCAGTGAAGCCGGTAACTATGGCTACACCTTC. It specifies CASSEAGNYGYTF.

The rearrangement uses TRBV18 and TRBJ2-3, with TRBD1 identical over 7 bases. V lost 6 bases, J lost 0 bases, and 6 bases stayed unmatched. The CDR3 totals 15 residues. In germline, CDR1 is KGHSH, CDR2 LQKENI. CDR3 sequence (DNA): TGTGCCAGCTCGTCGGACAGGTTCAGCACAGATACGCAGTATTTT. Encoded protein: CASSSDRFSTDTQYF.

The rearrangement uses TRBV7-2 and TRBJ1-1; 11 bases agree with TRBD1. The CDR3 loop spans 15 amino acids. CDR1 is SGHTA, CDR2 FQGNSA, per germline. The ends lost 2 bases at V and 6 bases at J; junction bases unmatched: 5. CDR3 region: CASSLRDRGSSEAFF. The CDR3 DNA reads as TGTGCCAGCAGCTTAAGGGACAGGGGGTCTTCTGAAGCTTTCTTT.

The chain carries TRBV18 and TRBJ1-5; the match to TRBD1 covers 7 bases. Unmatched junction bases numbered 2, after V lost 1 base and J lost 5 bases. CDR3 length: 14 residues. Germline loops: CDR1 KGHSH, CDR2 LQKENI. Written as DNA, the CDR3 is TGTGCCAGCTCACCACTCGACAGGGATCAGCCCCAGCATTTT. Protein: CASSPLDRDQPQHF. The full variable domain, its missing parts supplied by reference TRBV18 and TRBJ1-5, is NAGVMQNPRHLVRRRGQEARLRCSPMKGHSHVYWYRQLPEEGLKFMVYLQKENIIDESGMPKERFSAEFPKEGPSILRIQQVVRGDSAAYFCASSPLDRDQPQHFGDGTRLSIL.

This chain connects TRBV29-1 to TRBJ1-1, with TRBD1 as a possible D gene (6 bases). The CDR3 length is 12 residues. CDR1 is SQVTM, CDR2 ANQGSEA, per germline. CDR3 in DNA: TGCAGTCTCAAACAGGGGAACACTGAAGCTTTCTTT. It yields the protein CSLKQGNTEAFF. The full variable domain, in which reference TRBV29-1 and TRBJ1-1 provide the parts outside the CDR3, is SAVISQKPSRDICQRGTSLTIQCQVDSQVTMMFWYRQQPGQSLTLIATANQGSEATYESGFVIDKFPISRPNLTFSTLTVSNMSPEDSSIYLCSLKQGNTEAFFGQGTRLTVV.

V and J are TRBV6-5 and TRBJ1-1; 8 bases fit TRBD1. This CDR3 is 13 amino acids long. Germline CDR1 is MNHEY and CDR2 is SVGAGI. With 5 bases clipped from V and 8 bases from J, the junction kept 7 bases outside the gene matches. Written as DNA, the CDR3 is TGTGCCAGCAGTAACCTCCGGGACAGGGAAGCTTTCTTT. Amino acids: CASSNLRDREAFF.

The CDR3 DNA reads as TGTGCCAGCGGGGGGAGCGTCGGACCTATCATCAACCGGGTGAATGAGCAGTACTTC. Translation: CASGGSVGPIINRVNEQYF. The chain combines TRBV2 with TRBJ2-7, with D maybe TRBD2 (6 bases). Trimming pared 8 bases from V and 7 bases from J, leaving 36 bases between. The CDR3 extends over 19 amino acids. Germline loops: CDR1 SNHLY, CDR2 FYNNEI.

The J gene is TRBJ2-1, the V gene TRBV11-2, with 10 nucleotides matching TRBD2. The germline gives CDR1 SGHAT, CDR2 FQNNGV. The J segment lost 9 bases and the V segment lost 6 bases, leaving 5 bases of the junction unmatched. The length of the CDR3 is 13 residues. This CDR3 reads CASSLAGEGEQFF. As DNA, the CDR3 is TGTGCCAGCAGTCTAGCGGGAGAGGGTGAGCAGTTCTTC.

The chain joins TRBV10-1 to TRBJ2-7, with TRBD1 matching over 8 bases. CDR3 size: 16 residues. V shed 3 bases and J 0 bases; nucleotides not matched to a gene: 7. The germline CDR1 and CDR2 sequences are WNHNN and SYGVQD (reference sequence). The CDR3 protein is CASSDLQGVSSYEQYF. In DNA, the CDR3 is TGCGCCAGCAGTGACCTACAGGGGGTAAGCTCCTACGAGCAGTACTTC.

The chain links TRBV10-3 to TRBJ2-7; perhaps TRBD2 as D (6 bases). CDR1 is ENHRY, CDR2 SYGVKD, per germline. V lost 0 bases and J 7 bases, leaving 13 bases between the germline ends. The CDR3 spans 14 residues. The CDR3 loop is CAISESPEGKEQYF. The CDR3 DNA reads TGTGCCATCAGTGAGTCCCCGGAGGGGAAGGAGCAGTACTTC.

The chain combines TRBV10-2 with TRBJ1-1; D is undetermined. This CDR3 contains 12 residues. Trimming left V 9 bases short and J 5 bases short, with 13 bases between. The V gene's germline CDR1 is WSHSY and CDR2 SAAADI. CDR3 sequence: CASKPGGTEAFF. The CDR3 DNA is TGCGCCAGTAAACCGGGTGGGACTGAAGCTTTCTTT.

This clone has only one observation. This chain uses TRBV4-1 with TRBJ1-2; TRBD1 matches 8 bases. This CDR3 is built from 17 residues. The germline CDR1 and CDR2 sequences are MGHRA and YSYEKL. V gave up 0 bases and J gave up 5 bases; unmatched junction bases: 11. The CDR3 DNA reads TGCGCCAGCAGCCAAGATATTCGAGCAGGGGGCGCGTATGGCTACACCTTC. This encodes CASSQDIRAGGAYGYTF.

The chain has TRBV21-1 and TRBJ2-7; the D segment call TRBD2 is taken from the table without a DNA check. TRBV21-1 is marked as a pseudogene. There are 20 residues in the CDR3. The CDR3 region has the DNA TGTGCCAGCAGCAAATACCCCGGAGGTAGCGGACCATTATTTTTCAGCGAGCAGTACTTC. This sequence encodes CASSKYPGGSGPLFFSEQYF.

The count of this clone is one. The chain combines TRBV4-2 with TRBJ2-7, with 13 nucleotides matching TRBD2. Looked up from germline, CDR1 is LGHNA and CDR2 is YNFKEQ. The J segment lost 4 bases and the V segment lost 2 bases, leaving 5 bases of the junction unmatched. The CDR3 contains 16 residues. This CDR3 is CASSQTLAGGPYEQYF. CDR3 sequence (DNA): TGTGCCAGCAGCCAAACACTAGCGGGGGGGCCTTACGAGCAGTACTTC.

V and J are TRBV18 and TRBJ1-4; 8 positions match TRBD1. V dropped 5 bases and J dropped 3; count of bases not matched to a gene: 8. Germline assignment: CDR1 KGHSH and CDR2 LQKENI. This CDR3 contains 16 residues. CDR3 amino acids: CASSSRTGMANEKLFF. CDR3 DNA sequence: TGTGCCAGCTCATCACGGACAGGGATGGCTAATGAAAAACTGTTTTTT.

The chain is built from TRBV2 and TRBJ2-3; D is ambiguous. Trimming cost V 5 bases and J 0 bases, with 9 bases left between them. The CDR3 length is 14 residues. CDR1 SNHLY and CDR2 FYNNEI come from the germline V gene. The CDR3 DNA is TGTGCCAGCAGTCCCCAAACAAGCACAGATACGCAGTATTTT. It encodes CASSPQTSTDTQYF.

The chain carries TRBV7-8 and TRBJ1-1; 7 bases match TRBD1. Trimming removed 3 bases from V and 5 bases from J; junction bases left unmatched: 9. The CDR3 sequence is 15 residues long. Looked up from germline, CDR1 is SGHVS and CDR2 is FQNEAQ. The CDR3 is CASSLTRGSGTEAFF. The CDR3 DNA reads as TGTGCCAGCAGCTTGACCAGGGGGTCGGGGACTGAAGCTTTCTTT.

This chain joins TRBV6-5 and TRBJ2-3; D possibly corresponds to TRBD1 (5 bases). Germline assignment: CDR1 MNHEY and CDR2 SVGAGI. V lost 0 bases and J 0 bases, leaving 7 bases between the germline ends. This CDR3 has 15 amino acids. CDR3 DNA sequence: TGTGCCAGCAGTTACTCGGGGCGAAGCACAGATACGCAGTATTTT. Its translation: CASSYSGRSTDTQYF.

This clone appeared a single time. The J gene is TRBJ1-2, the V gene TRBV7-9, with 11 bases identical to TRBD1. Germline V lookup: CDR1 SEHNR, CDR2 FQNEAQ (reference sequence). CDR3 length: 17 residues. V was pared by 3 bases and J by 4 bases, with 10 bases of the junction left unmatched. The CDR3 spells CASSFGQGATVPYGYTF. CDR3 nucleotide sequence: TGTGCCAGCAGCTTCGGACAGGGGGCGACCGTCCCCTATGGCTACACCTTC.

The chain has TRBV6-1 and TRBJ1-5, with D tentatively TRBD1 (6 bases). CDR1 and CDR2 (germline): MNHNS, SASEGT. The ends were cut back, 4 bases at V and 0 bases at J, with 19 bases in the middle. The CDR3 has 18 residues. The CDR3 protein is CASSARITGFFSNQPQHF. CDR3 in DNA: TGTGCCAGCAGTGCTCGCATAACAGGGTTTTTTAGCAATCAGCCCCAGCATTTT.

The chain's CDR3 is CASSRDSNNEQFF. In DNA form, the CDR3 reads TGTGCCAGCAGCCGGGACTCTAACAATGAGCAGTTCTTC. This sequence joins TRBV6-4 and TRBJ2-1; possibly TRBD2 for D (6 bases). The CDR3 runs to 13 residues. Germline V gene data show CDR1 as MRHNA and CDR2 as SNTAGT. V lost 6 bases, J lost 5 bases, and 11 bases lay in between.

V is TRBV6-1 and J is TRBJ1-3; 12 nucleotides match TRBD1. Germline V gives CDR1 MNHNS, CDR2 SASEGT. This CDR3 is 18 amino acids long. After removal of 3 bases from V and 1 base from J, the junction contained 7 bases not matched to a gene. The CDR3 DNA is TGTGCCAGCAGTGACGGGACAGGGGGCTCTACTTCTGGAAACACCATATATTTT. Protein sequence: CASSDGTGGSTSGNTIYF.

The chain is built from TRBV30 and TRBJ2-2, with D tentatively TRBD1 (5 bases). Germline CDR1 GTSNPN, CDR2 SVGIG (reference sequence). Trimming shortened V by 4 bases and J by 6 bases, and 12 bases separated the two germline ends. CDR3 length: 13 residues. The CDR3 sequence: CAWTQGMAGELFF. CDR3 in DNA: TGTGCCTGGACCCAGGGTATGGCCGGGGAGCTGTTTTTT.

The J gene is TRBJ2-1, the V gene TRBV5-1, with 13 bases aligning to TRBD2. This CDR3 has 18 residues. The trim removed 0 bases at V and 7 bases at J, leaving 10 bases unmatched. Looked up from germline, CDR1 is SGHRS and CDR2 is YFSETQ. The CDR3 loop is CASSLAAGTSGIRNEQFF. CDR3 in DNA: TGCGCCAGCAGCTTGGCCGCCGGGACTAGCGGGATTAGGAATGAGCAGTTCTTC.

The rearrangement uses TRBV7-9 and TRBJ1-1; no firm D call. Trimming removed 3 bases from V and 8 bases from J, with 16 bases in between. Germline-derived CDR1 and CDR2 are SEHNR and FQNEAQ (reference sequence). The CDR3 has 14 residues. CDR3 DNA: TGTGCCAGCAGCTTGAAGAAGCGGAATACGGAAGCTTTCTTT. Protein product: CASSLKKRNTEAFF.

The rearrangement uses TRBV4-1 and TRBJ2-1; TRBD1 agrees at 8 bases. Germline assignment: CDR1 MGHRA and CDR2 YSYEKL. The J segment lost 7 bases and the V segment lost 4 bases, leaving 9 bases of the junction unmatched. CDR3 size: 15 residues. The CDR3, as DNA: TGCGCCAGCAGCCTCGGGCCGGGACAGGAAAATGAGCAGTTCTTC. Protein product: CASSLGPGQENEQFF.